This T cell receptor (beta chain) was captured in a study of sequential checkpoint blockade in melanoma. This clone was seen a few times. Trimming left V 6 bases short and J 5 bases short, with 8 bases between. The CDR3 is made up of 12 amino acids. Germline V gives CDR1 SGDLS, CDR2 YYNGEE. Method: immunoSEQ multiplex PCR; TCRdb's copy keeps in-frame clones and lacks some. The data contain some 10,000 clones, 25% to 30% of them singletons. The treatment is: randomized to nivolumab then ipilimumab (arm A) or the reverse (arm B). The starting material was tumor tissue (inferred from file names), obtained from a patient given nivolumab and ipilimumab in sequence. The clonotype was recovered from a human donor with melanoma. The V and J genes are TRBV9 and TRBJ2-2; D is tentatively TRBD1 or TRBD2 (5 bases each). The CDR3 spells CASTWGTGELFF. As DNA, the CDR3 is TGTGCCAGCACATGGGGGACCGGGGAGCTGTTTTTT.